This TCR beta chain was captured by sequencing in a study of blood T cells in healthy people across ages. Using a J-beta primer mix together with a sample-barcoded 5' primer, a second PCR was run for about 7 to 12 cycles. TCRdb analysed the 5' RACE reads with MiXCR anew, one entry per CDR3 protein. Among hundreds of thousands of distinct CDR3 sequences listed, about 26% were seen once. Every donor gave ten milliliters of peripheral blood. This CDR3 contains 14 residues. The ends were cut back, 3 bases at V and 6 bases at J, with 13 bases in the middle. CDR1 and CDR2 (germline): SNHLY, FYNNEI. This clonotype has more than one count but fewer than ten. This same sample was also part of a study on T cells of mothers and their children. That paper adds: In both related and unrelated pairs, TCR recombination output is shaped similarly by thymic selection.

The origin of this receptor is a boy aged 2 to 9 in good health. The V and J genes are TRBV2 and TRBJ2-3; the D gene is possibly TRBD2 (5 bases). Sequencing was performed on blood. The CDR3 spells CASSEIARGDTQYF. The CDR3 DNA reads as TGTGCCAGCAGTGAGATAGCGCGAGGGGATACGCAGTATTTT.